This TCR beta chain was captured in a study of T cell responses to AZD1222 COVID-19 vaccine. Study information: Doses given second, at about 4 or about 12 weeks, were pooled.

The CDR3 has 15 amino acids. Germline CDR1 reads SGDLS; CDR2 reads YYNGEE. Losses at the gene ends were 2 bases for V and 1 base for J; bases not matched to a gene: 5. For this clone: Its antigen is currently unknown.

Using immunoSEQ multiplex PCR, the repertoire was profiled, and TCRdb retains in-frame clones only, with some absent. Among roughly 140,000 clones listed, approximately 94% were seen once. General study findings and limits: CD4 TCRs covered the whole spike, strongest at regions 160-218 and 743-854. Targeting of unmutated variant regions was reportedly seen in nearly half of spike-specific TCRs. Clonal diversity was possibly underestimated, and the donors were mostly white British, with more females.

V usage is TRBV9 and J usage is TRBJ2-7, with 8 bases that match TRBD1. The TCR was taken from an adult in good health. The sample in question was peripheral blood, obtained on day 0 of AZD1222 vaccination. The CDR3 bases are TGTGCCAGCAGCGTCACGGGACAGGCTTCCTACGAGCAGTACTTC. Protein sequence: CASSVTGQASYEQYF.